This T cell receptor beta chain was sequenced during a study of blood T cell repertoires in COVID-19. Study summary: COVID-19 samples from acute and convalescent phases originated in the United States, Italy and Spain. From T cells, B-cell-depleted T cells, or PBMCs came the material, which was cDNA or gDNA.

As originally analysed: Quantification of nucleated cells was approximated via reference gene primer amplification. Repertoires were generated with immunoSEQ multiplex PCR, while TCRdb's copy carries only in-frame clones and drops some. The V and J calls and clone size are taken from that table; D and trimming were inferred from the DNA. This sample has more than 25,000 clones, with around nine tenths found just once. V lost 4 bases and J lost 5; bases outside the gene matches: 15. Germline CDR1 is SGHVS and CDR2 is FNYEAQ. The CDR3 has 17 amino acids. Sequences were obtained from peripheral blood. This receptor was obtained from a man over 45 with active COVID-19. This chain links TRBV7-6 with TRBJ2-7; TRBD2 matches 9 bases. The CDR3 DNA follows: TGTGCCAGCAGCTCCTCGGGGCTAGCGGGGTCTCGGAACGAGCAGTACTTC. Amino acid sequence: CASSSSGLAGSRNEQYF.